The sequence of this TCR beta chain was determined in a study of molecular identifiers for immune sequencing clone quantification. Broader study findings: In naive cells, clones above 20 RNA copies held under 1% of molecules, whereas in effector cells they held over 98%. Molecules of identical TCR sharing a barcode could underestimate highly expanded clone sizes.

This clonotype was detected many times. The target antigen is unknown. Previously reported methods and listed TCR primers produced the bulk TCR libraries. TCRdb called the PCR reads again in MiXCR, with one record for every CDR3 protein. The sample lists more than 550,000 distinct CDR3 sequences; over 25% were seen once. Trimming removed 2 bases from V and 1 base from J, with 12 bases in between. The CDR3 is made up of 15 amino acids. CDR1 is MNHEY and CDR2 is SVGAGI in the germline V gene. The TCR comes from a human donor in good health. Some libraries in this study had Jurkat cell RNA spiked in. The rearrangement joins TRBV6-5 to TRBJ2-7; D unclear. The sequencing input was naive CD8+ T cells from blood, with Jurkat cell RNA spiked in. Subset: FACS-sorted CD8+CD4-CCR7+CD45RA+ naive T cells. Written as DNA, the CDR3 is TGTGCCAGCAGTTACACGAAATATACGTCCTACGAGCAGTACTTC. The encoded protein is CASSYTKYTSYEQYF.